This entry lists 25 T cell receptor beta chains sequenced from one sample in a study of monozygotic twins with inflammatory bowel disease. TCRdb reprocessed the 5' RACE reads and stores each CDR3 protein as one record, lacking DNA. Here the sample table reports some 170,000 distinct CDR3 sequences. Sample: blood. The receptors originated from a human donor with ulcerative colitis or Crohn's disease, or a healthy co-twin of an affected twin (not recorded which).

The chain uses TRBV7-3 and TRBJ2-1; TCRdb selects TRBD1, and the lack of DNA leaves this call unchecked. This CDR3 is 14 amino acids long. The V gene's germline CDR1 is SGHTA and CDR2 FQGTGA. The CDR3 sequence is CASGTETSYNEQFF.

The chain is built from TRBV7-2 and TRBJ1-1; TCRdb's D call, TRBD1, is unchecked because there is no DNA. CDR3 length equals 14 residues. Germline V CDR1 and CDR2: SGHTA, FQGNSA. The CDR3 loop reads CASGESRGRDEAFF.

This sequence joins TRBV10-2 and TRBJ2-7. This CDR3 has 17 amino acids. The germline V gene encodes CDR1 WSHSY and CDR2 SAAADI. CDR3 sequence reads: CASSENSHFVASYEQYF.

CDR3 in amino acids: CASSQLQGGHQPQHF. The chain recombines TRBV6-1 with TRBJ1-5; TCRdb's D gene call, TRBD1, goes unchecked for lack of DNA. This CDR3 region has 15 residues. Germline lookup yields CDR1 MNHNS and CDR2 SASEGT.

The rearrangement uses TRBV7-8 and TRBJ2-7; the D call from TCRdb, TRBD2, cannot be confirmed without DNA. The CDR3 sequence is 14 residues long. Germline V CDR1 and CDR2: SGHVS, FQNEAQ. The CDR3 sequence is CASSLAGRRDEQYF.

The chain combines TRBV7-9 with TRBJ2-1; TCRdb outputs TRBD2, but without DNA this stays unchecked. Germline CDR1 is SEHNR and CDR2 is FQNEAQ (reference sequence). The length of the CDR3 is 16 residues. CDR3 residues: CASSFRTSGAYNEQFF.

The gene calls are TRBV12-3 or TRBV12-4 and TRBJ1-5. CDR3 size: 11 residues. The CDR3 loop is CASSLSASQHF.

V usage is TRBV20-1 and J usage is TRBJ2-7; TCRdb's D call of TRBD1 is untestable without DNA. The CDR3 is 13 residues long. Per the germline V gene, CDR1 is DFQATT and CDR2 is SNEGSKA (reference sequence). The CDR3 here is CSANRAGGDEQYF.

This chain joins TRBV20-1 and TRBJ2-1; the D call from TCRdb, TRBD2, cannot be confirmed without DNA. CDR3 length: 15 amino acids. Germline V gene sequence: CDR1 DFQATT, CDR2 SNEGSKA (reference sequence). The CDR3 loop is CSAPPTSGRLNEQFF.

This sequence joins TRBV14 and TRBJ2-5; TCRdb reports TRBD2, a call that lacks DNA to check it against. This CDR3 contains 23 residues. The germline gives CDR1 SGHDN, CDR2 FVKESK. The CDR3 region is CASSQDRGLAGGPFSWGLETQYF.

The chain combines TRBV20-1 with TRBJ2-7. Per the germline V gene, CDR1 is DFQATT and CDR2 is SNEGSKA (reference sequence). The CDR3 consists of 13 residues. The CDR3 protein is CSARTESTYEQYF.

The rearrangement joins TRBV27 to TRBJ1-5; the D call from TCRdb, TRBD1, cannot be confirmed without DNA. The germline V gene encodes CDR1 MNHEY and CDR2 SMNVEV (reference sequence). The CDR3 runs 15 residues. Here the CDR3 reads CASSWARDGNQPQHF.

The chain joins TRBV11-3 to TRBJ2-1; TCRdb proposes TRBD1, but this gene call is untestable without DNA. The V gene's germline CDR1 is SGHNT and CDR2 YENEEA. This CDR3 comprises 14 residues. CDR3: CASSPGTGVNEQFF.

V is TRBV20-1 and J is TRBJ2-3. The CDR3 length is 15 residues. CDR1 and CDR2 (germline): DFQATT, SNEGSKA (reference sequence). This CDR3 reads CSASPRVLGTDTQYF.

J is TRBJ1-2 and V is TRBV24-1; the D call from TCRdb, TRBD1, cannot be confirmed without DNA. The CDR3 is 16 residues long. In germline, CDR1 is KGHDR, CDR2 SFDVKD. The CDR3 spells CATSDFGGQGIHGYTF.

The chain recombines TRBV28 with TRBJ1-1; TCRdb lists TRBD1, though no DNA is available to test this call. CDR1 is MDHEN and CDR2 is SYDVKM in the germline V gene. The CDR3 runs 16 residues. This CDR3 reads CASSSGQGAPNTEAFF.

The rearrangement uses TRBV30 and TRBJ1-1. Germline loops: CDR1 GTSNPN, CDR2 SVGIG (reference sequence). This CDR3 region has 14 residues. CDR3 residues: CAWLNDRGNTEAFF.

The chain has TRBV18 and TRBJ2-7. The germline V gene encodes CDR1 KGHSH and CDR2 LQKENI. The CDR3 is 14 residues long. The CDR3: CASSPRNSDYEQYF.

V usage is TRBV30 and J usage is TRBJ1-6; TCRdb calls TRBD1, which cannot be checked without DNA. Germline V CDR1 and CDR2: GTSNPN, SVGIG (reference sequence). The CDR3 consists of 16 residues. The CDR3 sequence is CAWSNPVVGSNSPLHF.

The chain recombines TRBV10-3 with TRBJ2-6; TCRdb gives TRBD1 as the D gene, but with no DNA this cannot be confirmed. CDR1 is ENHRY and CDR2 is SYGVKD in the germline V gene. The length of the CDR3 is 13 residues. The CDR3 region is CAISESKGGVLTF.

The V gene is TRBV29-1, the J gene TRBJ2-1; TCRdb outputs TRBD2, but without DNA this stays unchecked. The V gene's germline CDR1 is SQVTM and CDR2 ANQGSEA. The CDR3 contains 16 residues. CDR3 loop: CSVEGDSASSYNEQFF.

The gene calls are TRBV7-2 and TRBJ2-7; TCRdb calls TRBD1, which cannot be checked without DNA. From germline, CDR1 is SGHTA and CDR2 FQGNSA. The CDR3 extends over 15 amino acids. This chain's CDR3 is CASSPEGQDFYEQYF.

This chain uses TRBV7-2 with TRBJ2-7; no DNA is available, so the TRBD2 call from TCRdb remains unchecked. Per germline, CDR1 SGHTA and CDR2 FQGNSA. This CDR3 is built from 14 residues. The CDR3 protein is CASTDRDEPTMQYF.

CDR3 protein: CASSLQRGNTIYF. J is TRBJ1-3 and V is TRBV6-5. The CDR3 runs to 13 residues. The V gene's germline CDR1 is MNHEY and CDR2 SVGAGI.

The gene calls are TRBV28 and TRBJ1-2; TCRdb selects TRBD1, and the lack of DNA leaves this call unchecked. The germline V gene has CDR1 MDHEN and CDR2 SYDVKM. The CDR3 totals 14 residues. The CDR3 here is CASSRTGSGFGYTF.